These T cell receptor beta chains were read from a single sample in a study of control samples from healthy donors and cancer patients. TCRdb's table, derived via immunoSEQ multiplex PCR, lists solely in-frame clones and lacks some. The profile shows 52,000 or so clones, 94% of them singletons. The sample consisted of blood. Receptors were obtained from a man in his thirties or forties in good health. The CDR3 runs from the conserved cysteine through the conserved F or W. The D gene is left open where the match is weak. Clone size is shown for a subset of rows, as once, few, many or a class of expanded clone.

J gene,D gene,V gene,clone size,CDR3 DNA,CDR3 protein
TRBJ1-1,.,TRBV5-1,.,TGCGCCAGCAGCCCGACAACAATGAACACTGAAGCTTTCTTT,CASSPTTMNTEAFF
TRBJ2-1,.,TRBV25-1,few,TGTGCCAGCAGCGTCAAGGGGGGGGCCCTTGGTGAGCAGTTCTTC,CASSVKGGALGEQFF
TRBJ2-5,.,TRBV11-2,.,TGTGCCAGCAGCTTAGGGGAAGGGGTCGATCACCAGACCCAGTACTTC,CASSLGEGVDHQTQYF
TRBJ2-7,.,TRBV30,.,TGTGCCTGGGGTCAACGCTACGAGCAGTACTTC,CAWGQRYEQYF
TRBJ1-2,.,TRBV6-2/TRBV6-3,once,TGTGCCAGCAGTTACTCCATTCCTCGGCACAGCGAACCGTATGGCTACACCTTC,CASSYSIPRHSEPYGYTF
TRBJ1-1,.,TRBV9,once,TGTGCCAGCAGCGTAGGTCACTACACTGAAGCTTTCTTT,CASSVGHYTEAFF
TRBJ2-7,TRBD1,TRBV19,.,TGTGCCAGTAGTATCGAATGGACAGGGGATTACGAGCAGTACTTC,CASSIEWTGDYEQYF
TRBJ1-6,.,TRBV3-1/TRBV3-2,.,TGTGCCAGCAGCCAAGATCGGGGCTCACCCCTCCACTTT,CASSQDRGSPLHF
TRBJ1-1,.,TRBV7-9,once,TGTGCCAGCAGCTTTAATCGGGACACCACCTTT,CASSFNRDTTF
TRBJ1-5,.,TRBV6-1,.,TGTGCCAGCAGTGAAGCCGGGTGGGGCAATCAGCCCCAGCATTTT,CASSEAGWGNQPQHF
TRBJ2-6,.,TRBV9,once,TGTGCCCGCAGCGTAGGGGGGGCGGGAAACTCTGGGGCCAACGTCCTGACTTTC,CARSVGGAGNSGANVLTF
TRBJ2-2,TRBD1,TRBV6-4,.,TGTGCCAGCAGTCCGACAGGGGAACCCGGGGAGCTGTTTTTT,CASSPTGEPGELFF
TRBJ2-7,.,TRBV7-9,.,TGTGCCAGCAGCCGAAACGTTGGGCGGTACGAGCAGTACTTC,CASSRNVGRYEQYF
TRBJ2-1,.,TRBV12-3/TRBV12-4,.,TGTGCCAGCAGTTTAGGTGGGGGGCAGTTCTTC,CASSLGGGQFF
TRBJ2-5,.,TRBV11-1,once,TGTGCCAGCAGCCCAGGAGGGGGTGGAGGAGAAGAGACCCAGTACTTC,CASSPGGGGGEETQYF
TRBJ2-2,.,TRBV5-4,once,TGTGCCAGCAGCAGCCGGGACAAGAACACCGGGGAGCTGTTTTTT,CASSSRDKNTGELFF
TRBJ2-7,TRBD2,TRBV10-2,.,TGCGCCAGCGGCCCGACTAGCGGGACTCTCTACGAGCAGTACTTC,CASGPTSGTLYEQYF
TRBJ1-3,.,TRBV27,.,TGTGCCAGCAGTTGGGACTCTGGAAACACCATATATTTT,CASSWDSGNTIYF
TRBJ1-2,.,TRBV19,.,TGTGCCAGTAGTACCGGGACTGACTTCTATGGCTACACCTTC,CASSTGTDFYGYTF
TRBJ1-3,.,TRBV7-9,.,TGTGCCAGCAGCCTGGGGCTGGGAAACACCATATATTTT,CASSLGLGNTIYF
TRBJ2-3,TRBD2,TRBV14,.,TGTGCCAGCAGCCAGCGTGGACTAGCGGGCACAGATACGCAGTATTTT,CASSQRGLAGTDTQYF
TRBJ2-5,TRBD1,TRBV5-1,.,TGCGCCAGCAGCTCCGGACAGGGGGCAAAGGAGACCCAGTACTTC,CASSSGQGAKETQYF
TRBJ2-5,.,TRBV6-6,.,TGTGCCAGCAGTTACGATCGGGAAGAGACCCAGTACTTC,CASSYDREETQYF
TRBJ2-7,.,TRBV6-5,.,TGTGCCAGCACAGACAGAGAGCAGTACTTC,CASTDREQYF
TRBJ1-2,.,TRBV7-9,.,TGTGCCAGCAGCTTAGACGGGGATCCTAACTATGGCTACACCTTC,CASSLDGDPNYGYTF
TRBJ1-1,.,TRBV6-1,.,TGTGCCAGCAGTGAAGGAGCGGTTGCCACTGAAGCTTTCTTT,CASSEGAVATEAFF
TRBJ2-7,.,TRBV6-2/TRBV6-3,.,TGTGCCAGCAGTTACAGGAACTCCGAAGGGAGTGGGTCCTACGAGCAGTACTTC,CASSYRNSEGSGSYEQYF